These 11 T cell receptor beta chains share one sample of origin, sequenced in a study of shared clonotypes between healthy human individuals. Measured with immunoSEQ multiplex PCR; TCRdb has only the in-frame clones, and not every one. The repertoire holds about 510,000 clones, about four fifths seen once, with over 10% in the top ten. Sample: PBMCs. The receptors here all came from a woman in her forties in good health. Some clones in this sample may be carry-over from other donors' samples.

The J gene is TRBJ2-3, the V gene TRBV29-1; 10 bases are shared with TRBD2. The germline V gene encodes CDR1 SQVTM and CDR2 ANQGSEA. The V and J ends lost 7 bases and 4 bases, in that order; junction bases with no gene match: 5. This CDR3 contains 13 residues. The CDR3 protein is CSASGSFADTQYF. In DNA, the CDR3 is TGCAGCGCTAGCGGGAGTTTCGCAGATACGCAGTATTTT.

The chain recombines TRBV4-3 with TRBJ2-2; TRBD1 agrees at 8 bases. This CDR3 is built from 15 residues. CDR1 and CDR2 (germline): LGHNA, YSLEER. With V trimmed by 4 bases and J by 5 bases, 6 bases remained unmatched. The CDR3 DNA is TGCGCCAGCAGCCCAGGGGGCCGTGGTACCGGGGAGCTGTTTTTT. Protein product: CASSPGGRGTGELFF.

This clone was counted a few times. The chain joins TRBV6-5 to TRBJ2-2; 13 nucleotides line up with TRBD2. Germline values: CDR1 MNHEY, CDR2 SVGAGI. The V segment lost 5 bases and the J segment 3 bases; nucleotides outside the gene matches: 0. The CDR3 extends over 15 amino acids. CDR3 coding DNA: TGTGCCAGCAGTGGGACTAGCGGGGACACCGGGGAGCTGTTTTTT. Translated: CASSGTSGDTGELFF.

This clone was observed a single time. The CDR3 bases are TGTGCCAGCAGCCTAAGGACTATCTCCTCCTACAATGAGCAGTTCTTC. As protein: CASSLRTISSYNEQFF. The chain joins TRBV9 to TRBJ2-1; D is perhaps TRBD2 (6 bases). From germline, CDR1 is SGDLS and CDR2 YYNGEE. CDR3 length: 16 amino acids. The V and J ends lost 4 bases and 0 bases respectively, with 14 bases between them.

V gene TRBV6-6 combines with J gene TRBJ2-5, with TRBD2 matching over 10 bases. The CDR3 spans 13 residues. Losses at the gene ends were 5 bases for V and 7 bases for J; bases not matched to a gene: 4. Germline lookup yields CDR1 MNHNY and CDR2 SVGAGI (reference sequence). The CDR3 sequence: CASSQAGGVTQYF. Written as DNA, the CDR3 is TGTGCCAGCAGTCAAGCGGGAGGGGTGACCCAGTACTTC.

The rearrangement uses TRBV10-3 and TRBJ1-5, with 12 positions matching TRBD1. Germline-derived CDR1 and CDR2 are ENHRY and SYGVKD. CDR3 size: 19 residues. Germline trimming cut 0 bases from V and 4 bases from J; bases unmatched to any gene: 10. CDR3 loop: CAISESHGTGGSWNQPQHF. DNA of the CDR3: TGTGCCATCAGTGAGTCTCATGGGACAGGGGGCTCTTGGAATCAGCCCCAGCATTTT.

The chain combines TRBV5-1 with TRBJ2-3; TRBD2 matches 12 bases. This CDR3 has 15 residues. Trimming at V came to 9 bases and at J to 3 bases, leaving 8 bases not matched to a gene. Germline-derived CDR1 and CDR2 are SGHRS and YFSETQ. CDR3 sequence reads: CATRRLAGETDTQYF. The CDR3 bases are TGCGCCACTCGAAGACTAGCGGGGGAAACAGATACGCAGTATTTT.

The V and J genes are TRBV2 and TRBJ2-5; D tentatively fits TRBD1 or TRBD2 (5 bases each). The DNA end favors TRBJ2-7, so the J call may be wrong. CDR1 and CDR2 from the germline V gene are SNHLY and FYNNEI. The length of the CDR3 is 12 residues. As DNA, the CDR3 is TGTGCCAGCCGACTACAGGACTACGAGCAGTACTTC. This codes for CASRLQDYEQYF.

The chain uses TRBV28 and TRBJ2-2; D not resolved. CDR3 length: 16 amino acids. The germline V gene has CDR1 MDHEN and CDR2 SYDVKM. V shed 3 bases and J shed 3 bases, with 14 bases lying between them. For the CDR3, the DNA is TGTGCCAGCAGTTTTTACTCAAAGTCGGACACCGGGGAGCTGTTTTTT. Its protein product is CASSFYSKSDTGELFF.

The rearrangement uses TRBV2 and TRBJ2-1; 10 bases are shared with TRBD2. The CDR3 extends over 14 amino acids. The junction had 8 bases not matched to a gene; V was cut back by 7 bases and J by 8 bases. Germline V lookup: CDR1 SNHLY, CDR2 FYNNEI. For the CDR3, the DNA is TGTGCCAGCAACGGGCTAGCGGGAGAAGATGAGCAGTTCTTC. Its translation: CASNGLAGEDEQFF. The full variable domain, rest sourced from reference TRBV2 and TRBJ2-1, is EPEVTQTPSHQVTQMGQEVILRCVPISNHLYFYWYRQILGQKVEFLVSFYNNEISEKSEIFDDQFSVERPDGSNFTLKIRSTKLEDSAMYFCASNGLAGEDEQFFGPGTRLTVL.

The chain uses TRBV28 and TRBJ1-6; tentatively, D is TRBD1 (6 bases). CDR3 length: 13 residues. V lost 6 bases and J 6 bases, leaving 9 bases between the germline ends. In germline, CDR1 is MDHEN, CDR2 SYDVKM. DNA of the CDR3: TGTGCCAGCAGCCGGACAGTTAATTCACCCCTCCACTTT. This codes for CASSRTVNSPLHF.